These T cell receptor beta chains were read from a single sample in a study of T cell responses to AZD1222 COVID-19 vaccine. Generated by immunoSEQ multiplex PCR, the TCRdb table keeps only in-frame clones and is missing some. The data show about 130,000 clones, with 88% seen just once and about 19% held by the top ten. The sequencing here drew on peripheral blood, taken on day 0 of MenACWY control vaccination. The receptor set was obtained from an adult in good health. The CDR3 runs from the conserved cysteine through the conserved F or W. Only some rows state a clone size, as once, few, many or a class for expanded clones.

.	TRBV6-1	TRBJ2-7	CASSETSGGYEQYF
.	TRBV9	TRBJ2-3	CASSASGGRVSTDTQYF
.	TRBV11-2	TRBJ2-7	CASSQGQGSTRGEQYF
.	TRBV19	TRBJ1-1	CASKPTLNTEAFF
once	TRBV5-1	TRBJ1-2	CASSSSGQRDYGYTF
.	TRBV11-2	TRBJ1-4	CASSLAGGTTNEKLFF
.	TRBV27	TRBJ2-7	CASSLARDYEQYF
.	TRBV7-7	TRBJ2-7	CASSLAHGYEQYF
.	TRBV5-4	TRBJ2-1	CASSSRDRRGSEQFF
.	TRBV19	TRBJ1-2	CASSLISPRGYTF
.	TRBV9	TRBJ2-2	CASSAPGHGTGELFF
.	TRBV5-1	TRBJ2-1	CASSLGRKHNEQFF
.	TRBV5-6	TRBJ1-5	CASSAINQPQHF
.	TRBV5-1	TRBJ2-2	CASSVDLSTGELFF
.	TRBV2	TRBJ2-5	CASIEGAGKETQYF
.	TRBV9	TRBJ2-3	CASSVGRGQNTQYF
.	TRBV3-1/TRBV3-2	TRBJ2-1	CASSQLAGGLNEQFF
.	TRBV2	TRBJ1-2	CASSGQGRGYTF